A single sample is the source of the 26 T cell receptor beta chains below, sequenced in a study of cytomegalovirus exposure and HLA in healthy donors (dated by TCRdb to about 2017). The method was the immunoSEQ multiplex PCR assay. A mixture of 60 forward primers for TCR Vbeta segments and 13 reverse primers for TCR Jbeta segments was used in the multiplex PCR. TCRdb mirrors the immuneACCESS table, restricted to in-frame sequences. Some clones are absent from its copies; in checked studies, under half trace to an unresolved V gene, and the reason for the others is unknown. Within this sample are 150,000 to 200,000 clones, with about 80% of them counted one time only. Clones ranked in the top ten supply about 1% of the sample. The specimen sequenced was PBMCs. All receptors come from a woman in her thirties or forties in good health and CMV-seronegative.

This chain uses TRBV30 with TRBJ2-1, with 7 bases aligning to TRBD1. The CDR3 covers 14 residues. V lost 6 bases and J lost 7; bases outside the gene matches: 12. Germline assignment: CDR1 GTSNPN and CDR2 SVGIG (reference sequence). CDR3 sequence: CACRPVTGANEQFF. In DNA, the CDR3 is TGTGCCTGCCGCCCCGTAACAGGGGCGAATGAGCAGTTCTTC. The full variable domain, with the rest looked up from reference TRBV30 and TRBJ2-1, is SQTIHQWPATLVQPVGSPLSLECTVEGTSNPNLYWYRQAAGRGLQLLFYSVGIGQISSEVPQNLSASRPQDRQFILSSKKLLLSDSGFYLCACRPVTGANEQFFGPGTRLTVL.

The rearrangement links TRBV27 to TRBJ1-1; no clear D. The CDR3 length is 12 residues. The germline V and J ends were trimmed by 7 bases and 1 base, with 7 bases remaining between them. Germline V lookup: CDR1 MNHEY, CDR2 SMNVEV (reference sequence). DNA for the CDR3: TGTGCCAGCACTGACACGAACACTGAAGCTTTCTTT. Translating gives CASTDTNTEAFF.

J is TRBJ2-5 and V is TRBV21-1; the table gives TRBD1 as D, unverified against the DNA. TRBV21-1 is recorded as a pseudogene. The CDR3 length is 14 residues. The CDR3 reads CASTRQGDGETQYF. The CDR3 nucleotides are TGTGCCAGCACCAGGCAGGGGGATGGAGAGACCCAGTACTTC.

The J gene is TRBJ2-1, the V gene TRBV7-9; a possible D gene is TRBD2 (5 bases). Germline V lookup: CDR1 SEHNR, CDR2 FQNEAQ (reference sequence). V lost 2 bases to trimming and J lost 0 bases, with 8 bases between them. There are 15 residues in the CDR3. The CDR3 here is CASSLSAGSYNEQFF. For the CDR3, the DNA is TGTGCCAGCAGCTTATCGGCGGGCTCCTACAATGAGCAGTTCTTC.

This chain connects TRBV9 to TRBJ1-4; TRBD1 matches 9 bases. Germline CDR1 SGDLS, CDR2 YYNGEE. Losses at the gene ends were 4 bases for V and 5 bases for J; bases not matched to a gene: 3. The CDR3 has 14 amino acids. The CDR3 coding sequence is TGTGCCAGCAGCCCCGGGACAGGGAATGAAAAACTGTTTTTT. The encoded protein is CASSPGTGNEKLFF. The variable domain in full, with the rest retrieved from reference TRBV9 and TRBJ1-4, is DSGVTQTPKHLITATGQRVTLRCSPRSGDLSVYWYQQSLDQGLQFLIQYYNGEERAKGNILERFSAQQFPDLHSELNLSSLELGDSALYFCASSPGTGNEKLFFGSGTQLSVL.

This clone was detected only once. The chain joins TRBV29-1 to TRBJ1-1; D remains unclear. Germline V CDR1 and CDR2: SQVTM, ANQGSEA. V was pared by 6 bases and J by 0 bases, with 11 bases between. The CDR3 is 13 residues long. The CDR3 region is CSVQTAMNTEAFF. In nucleotides, the CDR3 is TGCAGCGTACAGACGGCCATGAACACTGAAGCTTTCTTT.

The genes are TRBV7-2 and TRBJ1-4; the D gene is possibly TRBD1 (6 bases). The CDR3 totals 14 residues. Germline CDR1 reads SGHTA; CDR2 reads FQGNSA. Trimming pared 3 bases from V and 3 bases from J, leaving 8 bases between. The CDR3 protein is CASSFQGSNEKLFF. In DNA form, the CDR3 reads TGTGCCAGCAGCTTCCAGGGGTCTAATGAAAAACTGTTTTTT. The full variable domain, in which reference TRBV7-2 and TRBJ1-4 provide the parts outside the CDR3, is GAGVSQSPSNKVTEKGKDVELRCDPISGHTALYWYRQSLGQGLEFLIYFQGNSAPDKSGLPSDRFSAERTGGSVSTLTIQRTQQEDSAVYLCASSFQGSNEKLFFGSGTQLSVL.

J is TRBJ1-1 and V is TRBV5-1, with D tentatively TRBD1 (5 bases). Germline V gene lookup returns CDR1 SGHRS and CDR2 YFSETQ. This CDR3 is 14 amino acids long. V was trimmed by 4 bases and J by 2 bases, leaving 12 bases between them. This CDR3 is CASSVQQENTEAFF. CDR3 bases: TGCGCCAGCAGCGTTCAACAGGAAAACACTGAAGCTTTCTTT.

V usage is TRBV5-5 and J usage is TRBJ1-1, with D unclear. With 2 bases removed from V and 0 bases from J, the gap between germline ends came to 5 bases. The CDR3 has 13 residues. Germline CDR1 and CDR2: SGHKS and YYEKEE (reference sequence). This CDR3 reads CASSFSMNTEAFF. Written as DNA, the CDR3 is TGTGCCAGCAGCTTCAGTATGAACACTGAAGCTTTCTTT.

As for this clone: The junction shows a germline mismatch at one end, possibly a read error. The V and J genes are TRBV27 and TRBJ2-2; 7 nucleotides line up with TRBD2. The CDR3 covers 17 residues. The germline CDR1 and CDR2 sequences are MNHEY and SMNVEV (reference sequence). CDR3 coding DNA: TGTGCCACCAGTTGGGGGGGGTGGGGGGGAAACACCGGGGAGCTGTTTTTT. Its protein is CATSWGGWGGNTGELFF.

The rearrangement links TRBV6-1 to TRBJ1-1, with D perhaps matching TRBD1 (6 bases). V was trimmed by 0 bases and J by 4 bases, leaving 15 bases between them. Germline CDR1 and CDR2: MNHNS and SASEGT. There are 16 residues in the CDR3. For the CDR3, the DNA is TGTGCCAGCAGTGAAGCGAGGGGGGGGTCACTCACTGAAGCTTTCTTT. Its protein product is CASSEARGGSLTEAFF.

V usage is TRBV27 and J usage is TRBJ2-3; TRBD2 matches at 9 bases. The CDR3 length is 15 residues. Germline loops: CDR1 MNHEY, CDR2 SMNVEV (reference sequence). Trimming removed 5 bases from V and 4 bases from J; junction bases left unmatched: 7. The CDR3 loop is CASSLSGSGSDTQYF. In nucleotides, the CDR3 is TGTGCCAGCAGTCTTAGCGGGAGTGGCTCAGATACGCAGTATTTT.

The chain links TRBV15 to TRBJ1-2, with a weak D call TRBD1 (5 bases). Germline assignment: CDR1 LNHNV and CDR2 YYDKDF (reference sequence). Trimming removed 0 bases from V and 6 bases from J, with 11 bases in between. This CDR3 contains 14 residues. CDR3 bases: TGTGCCACCAGCAGAGATCGACAGAACGATGGCTACACCTTC. Its translation is CATSRDRQNDGYTF.

This clone is a singleton in its sample. The genes are TRBV11-2 and TRBJ2-1; TRBD2 is a possible D gene (6 bases). V lost 1 base to trimming and J lost 4 bases, with 14 bases between them. The germline V gene has CDR1 SGHAT and CDR2 FQNNGV. The CDR3 length is 16 residues. CDR3 sequence (DNA): TGTGCCAGCAGCTTAGGTCTAGCGCCGATGTACAATGAGCAGTTCTTC. Translation gives CASSLGLAPMYNEQFF.

The V and J genes are TRBV7-2 and TRBJ1-5; D gene uncertain. V was trimmed by 0 bases and J by 4 bases, leaving 10 bases between them. From germline, CDR1 is SGHTA and CDR2 FQGNSA. CDR3 length: 15 amino acids. DNA of the CDR3: TGTGCCAGCAGCTTAGCTATGAGAAGTAATCAGCCCCAGCATTTT. The encoded protein is CASSLAMRSNQPQHF.

The V call is TRBV6-1, the J call TRBJ2-7; D is perhaps TRBD1 (6 bases). V was pared by 7 bases and J by 3 bases, with 10 bases between. The CDR3 consists of 12 residues. Germline loops: CDR1 MNHNS, CDR2 SASEGT. The CDR3 sequence is CASNWDNYEQYV. The CDR3 region has the DNA TGTGCCAGCAATTGGGACAACTACGAGCAGTACGTC.

The chain recombines TRBV2 with TRBJ2-2; the D gene is possibly TRBD2 (6 bases). The CDR3 consists of 14 residues. CDR1 is SNHLY, CDR2 FYNNEI, per germline. V gave up 6 bases and J gave up 4 bases, with 12 bases separating them. Written as DNA, the CDR3 is TGTGCCAGCAGGACTAGGCAGCTCACCGGGGAGCTGTTTTTT. It specifies CASRTRQLTGELFF.

This clone was counted once. The rearrangement joins TRBV29-1 to TRBJ1-2; the D gene is possibly TRBD1 (5 bases). V gave up 7 bases and J gave up 8 bases, with 23 bases separating them. Germline V CDR1 and CDR2: SQVTM, ANQGSEA. The CDR3 runs 14 residues. CDR3: CSGGTPTSSMGYTF. DNA for the CDR3: TGCAGCGGCGGGACTCCTACAAGCTCTATGGGCTACACCTTC. Based on the CDR3 plus reference TRBV29-1 and TRBJ1-2, the full variable domain is SAVISQKPSRDICQRGTSLTIQCQVDSQVTMMFWYRQQPGQSLTLIATANQGSEATYESGFVIDKFPISRPNLTFSTLTVSNMSPEDSSIYLCSGGTPTSSMGYTFGSGTRLTVV.

The chain recombines TRBV9 with TRBJ1-1; D is ambiguous. Germline-derived CDR1 and CDR2 are SGDLS and YYNGEE. Trimming removed 1 base from V and 2 bases from J, with 12 bases in between. The CDR3 is 15 amino acids. Here the CDR3 reads CASSVPPDSNTEAFF. DNA of the CDR3: TGTGCCAGCAGCGTACCACCAGACTCTAACACTGAAGCTTTCTTT.

This chain joins TRBV19 and TRBJ2-2, with 12 nucleotides matching TRBD1. Germline V lookup: CDR1 LNHDA, CDR2 SQIVND (reference sequence). The CDR3 runs 18 residues. V gave up 0 bases and J gave up 7 bases; unmatched junction bases: 9. The CDR3 nucleotides read TGTGCCAGTAGTATAGATCTAGTCGGGACAGGGGGCTTCGGGGAGCTGTTTTTT. It encodes CASSIDLVGTGGFGELFF.

The chain links TRBV14 to TRBJ1-1; D gene ambiguous. The CDR3 sequence is 17 residues long. The germline CDR1 and CDR2 sequences are SGHDN and FVKESK. Trimming removed 3 bases from V and 0 bases from J, with 17 bases in between. The CDR3 loop is CASSHKFWASLNTEAFF. CDR3 in DNA: TGTGCCAGCAGCCATAAGTTCTGGGCATCCCTGAACACTGAAGCTTTCTTT.

Worth noting for this clone: The same CDR3 is also encoded by other DNA sequences in this sample. The chain is built from TRBV7-6 and TRBJ2-7; TRBD2 agrees at 10 bases. CDR3 length equals 13 residues. In germline, CDR1 is SGHVS, CDR2 FNYEAQ. J gave up 7 bases and V 3 bases, and 3 bases lay outside the gene matches. The CDR3, as DNA: TGTGCCAGCAGCTTGGCTAGCGGGAGTGAGCAGTACTTC. This codes for CASSLASGSEQYF.

The rearrangement links TRBV19 to TRBJ1-2; no definite D call. CDR3 size: 11 residues. The V gene lost 7 bases and the J gene lost 8 bases, with 11 bases spanning the gap. Per the germline V gene, CDR1 is LNHDA and CDR2 is SQIVND (reference sequence). Here the CDR3 reads CASNGLGGYTF. In DNA form, the CDR3 reads TGTGCCAGTAATGGACTCGGGGGCTACACCTTC. Combining the CDR3 with reference TRBV19 and TRBJ1-2 gives the whole variable domain DGGITQSPKYLFRKEGQNVTLSCEQNLNHDAMYWYRQDPGQGLRLIYYSQIVNDFQKGDIAEGYSVSREKKESFPLTVTSAQKNPTAFYLCASNGLGGYTFGSGTRLTVV.

This chain links TRBV9 with TRBJ2-7; 8 bases align to TRBD1. The CDR3 consists of 15 residues. Germline V CDR1 and CDR2: SGDLS, YYNGEE. J lost 4 bases, V lost 2 bases, and 8 bases had no gene match. The CDR3 DNA follows: TGTGCCAGCAGCGTCTCAAGGACAGGGCCATACGAGCAGTACGTC. Amino acids: CASSVSRTGPYEQYV.

The chain employs TRBV4-3 and TRBJ2-2; TRBD2 matches at 10 bases. This CDR3 contains 17 residues. Germline assignment: CDR1 LGHNA and CDR2 YSLEER. V lost 1 base, J lost 8 bases, and 10 bases stayed unmatched. The CDR3 nucleotides read TGCGCCAGCAGCCAAGGGCTAGCGGGAGACCAAGCGGGGGAGCTGTTTTTT. Amino acid sequence: CASSQGLAGDQAGELFF.

The chain joins TRBV18 to TRBJ2-4; D not resolved. V was cut by 0 bases and J by 4 bases, with 4 bases left in between. The CDR3 has 13 amino acids. CDR1 KGHSH and CDR2 LQKENI come from the germline V gene. CDR3 region: CASSPPVKNIQYF. The CDR3 bases are TGTGCCAGCTCACCACCTGTAAAAAACATTCAGTACTTC.